This T cell receptor (beta chain) was sequenced during a study of T cells and copy number aberrations in small-cell lung cancer. Study outcomes and limitations: Sequencing artifacts are a known risk, since all specimens were formalin-fixed paraffin-embedded. Tumors showed lower T-cell density, richness and clonality than adjacent lung, though density did not differ significantly.

Every patient either smoked or had heavy second-hand smoke exposure. This clone was recorded a few times. Its antigen is unknown. The protocol was immunoSEQ multiplex PCR, while the TCRdb copy is restricted to in-frame clones and leaves out a portion. Among about 6,800 clones listed, approximately 79% were seen once. V lost 2 bases and J lost 8, with 13 bases in between. Germline loops: CDR1 SEHNR, CDR2 FQNEAQ (reference sequence). The CDR3 contains 14 residues. This chain links TRBV7-9 with TRBJ2-1; tentatively, D is TRBD1 (6 bases). This TCR derives from a woman aged 70 to 79 with small cell lung cancer. Some clones in this sample may be carry-over from other donors' samples. Sequencing input: normal tissue next to the tumor. Here the CDR3 DNA reads TGTGCCAGCAGCTTAAGGACAGCTTGGGATGAGCAGTTCTTC. Amino acids: CASSLRTAWDEQFF.